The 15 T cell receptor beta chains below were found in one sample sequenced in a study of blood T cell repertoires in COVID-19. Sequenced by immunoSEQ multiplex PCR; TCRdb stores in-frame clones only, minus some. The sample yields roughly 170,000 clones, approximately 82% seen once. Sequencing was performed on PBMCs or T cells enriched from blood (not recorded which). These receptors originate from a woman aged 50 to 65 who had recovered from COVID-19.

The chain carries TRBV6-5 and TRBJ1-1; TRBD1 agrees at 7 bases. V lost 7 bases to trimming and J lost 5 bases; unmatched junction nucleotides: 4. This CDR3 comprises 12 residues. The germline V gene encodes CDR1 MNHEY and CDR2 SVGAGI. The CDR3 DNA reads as TGTGCCAGCACTAACAGGGGAACTGAAGCTTTCTTT. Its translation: CASTNRGTEAFF.

The CDR3 region is CASRSGVAEAFF. CDR3 nucleotides: TGTGCCAGCAGGTCAGGGGTAGCTGAAGCTTTCTTT. This rearrangement joins TRBV3-1 (or the pseudogene TRBV3-2) to TRBJ1-1; a weak D match, TRBD1 (6 bases). The CDR3 has 12 residues. The V end was cut by 6 bases, the J end by 6 bases, with 11 bases between. Germline assignment: CDR1 LGHDT and CDR2 YNNKEL (reference sequence).

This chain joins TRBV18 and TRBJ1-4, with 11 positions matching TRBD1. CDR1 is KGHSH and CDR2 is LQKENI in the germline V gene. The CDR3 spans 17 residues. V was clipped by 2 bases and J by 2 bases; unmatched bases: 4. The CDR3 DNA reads TGTGCCAGCTCACCAAGGGACAGGGGGGCGACTAATGAAAAACTGTTTTTT. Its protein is CASSPRDRGATNEKLFF.

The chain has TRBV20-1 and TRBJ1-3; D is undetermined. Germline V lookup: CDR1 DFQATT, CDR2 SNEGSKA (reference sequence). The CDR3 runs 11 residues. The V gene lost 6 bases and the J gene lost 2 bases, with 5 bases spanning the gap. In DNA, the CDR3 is TGCAGTGCCACACCTGGAAACACCATATATTTT. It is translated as CSATPGNTIYF.

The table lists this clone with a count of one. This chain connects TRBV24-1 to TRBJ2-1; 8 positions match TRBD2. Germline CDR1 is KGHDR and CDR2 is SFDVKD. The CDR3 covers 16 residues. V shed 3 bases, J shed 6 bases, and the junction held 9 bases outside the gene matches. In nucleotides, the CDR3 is TGTGCCACCAGTGATATAGCGGGACAAGGTACCAATGAGCAGTTCTTC. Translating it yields CATSDIAGQGTNEQFF.

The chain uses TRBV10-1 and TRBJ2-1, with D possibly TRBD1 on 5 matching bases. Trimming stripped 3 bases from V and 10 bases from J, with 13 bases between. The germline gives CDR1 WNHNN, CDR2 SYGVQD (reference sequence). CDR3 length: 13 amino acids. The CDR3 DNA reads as TGCGCCAGCAGTGACCAAGGGGCAGGGGAGCAGTTCTTC. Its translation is CASSDQGAGEQFF.

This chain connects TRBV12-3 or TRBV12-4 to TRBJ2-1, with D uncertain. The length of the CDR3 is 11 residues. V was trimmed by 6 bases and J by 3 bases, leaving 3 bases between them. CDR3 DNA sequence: TGTGCCAGCAGCATCTACAATGAGCAGTTCTTC. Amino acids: CASSIYNEQFF.

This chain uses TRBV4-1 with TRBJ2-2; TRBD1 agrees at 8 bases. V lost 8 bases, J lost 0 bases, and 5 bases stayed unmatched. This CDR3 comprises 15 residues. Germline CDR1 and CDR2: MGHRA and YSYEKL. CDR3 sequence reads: CASRRQGSNTGELFF. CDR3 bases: TGCGCCAGCCGTCGACAGGGGTCGAACACCGGGGAGCTGTTTTTT.

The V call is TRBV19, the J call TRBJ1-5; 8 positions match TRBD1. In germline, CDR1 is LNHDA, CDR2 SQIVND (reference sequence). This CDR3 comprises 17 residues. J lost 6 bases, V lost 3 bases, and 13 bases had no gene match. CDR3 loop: CASSIATGDSVGQPQHF. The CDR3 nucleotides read TGTGCCAGTAGTATTGCGACAGGGGATAGTGTCGGTCAGCCCCAGCATTTT.

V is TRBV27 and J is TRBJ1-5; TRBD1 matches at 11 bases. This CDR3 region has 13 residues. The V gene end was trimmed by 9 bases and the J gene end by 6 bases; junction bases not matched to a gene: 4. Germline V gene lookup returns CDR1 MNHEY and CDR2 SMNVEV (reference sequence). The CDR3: CASGTGGSQPQHF. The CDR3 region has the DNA TGTGCCAGTGGGACAGGGGGTAGTCAGCCCCAGCATTTT.

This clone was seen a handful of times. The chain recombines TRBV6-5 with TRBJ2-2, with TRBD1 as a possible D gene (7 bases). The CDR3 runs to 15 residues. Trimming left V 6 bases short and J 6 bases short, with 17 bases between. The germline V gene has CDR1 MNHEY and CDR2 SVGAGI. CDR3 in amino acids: CASRETGRIPGELFF. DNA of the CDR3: TGTGCCAGCAGGGAGACAGGGAGGATACCCGGGGAGCTGTTTTTT.

The DNA for the CDR3 is TGTGCCAGCAGCGTACCGACAGGCTCTGAAGCTTTCTTT. Translated: CASSVPTGSEAFF. The chain recombines TRBV21-1 with TRBJ1-1; the DNA was not compared with TRBD1, the D call given in the table. TRBV21-1 is a pseudogene. The CDR3 runs to 13 residues.

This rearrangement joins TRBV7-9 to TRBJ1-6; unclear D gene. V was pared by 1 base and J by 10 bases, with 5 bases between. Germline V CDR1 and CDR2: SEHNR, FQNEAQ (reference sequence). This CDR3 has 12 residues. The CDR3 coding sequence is TGTGCCAGCAGCTTAGGAGGGTCACCCCTCCACTTT. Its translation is CASSLGGSPLHF.

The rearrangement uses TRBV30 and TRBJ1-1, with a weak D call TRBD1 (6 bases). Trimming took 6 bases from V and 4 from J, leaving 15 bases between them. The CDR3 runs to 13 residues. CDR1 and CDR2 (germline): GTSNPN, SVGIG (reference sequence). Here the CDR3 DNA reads TGTGCCTGTCCGAGGGGGTCGAGCACTGAAGCTTTCTTT. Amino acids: CACPRGSSTEAFF.

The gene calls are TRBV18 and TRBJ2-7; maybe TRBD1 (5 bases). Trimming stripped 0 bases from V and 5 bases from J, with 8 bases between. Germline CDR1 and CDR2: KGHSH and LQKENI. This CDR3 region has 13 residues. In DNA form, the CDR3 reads TGTGCCAGCTCACCACCAGCAGGGCACGAGCAGTACTTC. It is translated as CASSPPAGHEQYF.